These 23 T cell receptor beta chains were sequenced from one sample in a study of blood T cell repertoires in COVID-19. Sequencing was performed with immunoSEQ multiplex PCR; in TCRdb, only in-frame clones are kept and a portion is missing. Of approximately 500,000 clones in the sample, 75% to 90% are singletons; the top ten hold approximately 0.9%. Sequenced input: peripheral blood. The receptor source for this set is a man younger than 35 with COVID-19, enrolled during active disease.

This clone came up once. The CDR3 here is CASSLTGGYGYTF. The CDR3 region has the DNA TGTGCCAGCAGCCTTACAGGGGGTTATGGCTACACCTTC. This chain uses TRBV11-3 with TRBJ1-2, with 8 bases matching TRBD1. Germline CDR1 is SGHNT and CDR2 is YENEEA. The CDR3 is 13 amino acids. V was pared by 5 bases and J by 5 bases, with 4 bases of the junction left unmatched.

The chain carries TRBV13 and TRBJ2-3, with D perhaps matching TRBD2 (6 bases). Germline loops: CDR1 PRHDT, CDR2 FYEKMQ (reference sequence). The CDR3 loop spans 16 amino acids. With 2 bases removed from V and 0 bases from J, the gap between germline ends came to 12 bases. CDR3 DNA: TGTGCCAGCAGCTTAAGGCGGGGATCTAGCACAGATACGCAGTATTTT. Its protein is CASSLRRGSSTDTQYF.

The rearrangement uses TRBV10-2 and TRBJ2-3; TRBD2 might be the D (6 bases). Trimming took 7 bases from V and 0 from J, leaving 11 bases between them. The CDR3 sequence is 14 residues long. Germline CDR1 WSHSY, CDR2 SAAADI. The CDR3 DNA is TGCGCCAGCATCTCGGGAGATAGCACAGATACGCAGTATTTT. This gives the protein CASISGDSTDTQYF.

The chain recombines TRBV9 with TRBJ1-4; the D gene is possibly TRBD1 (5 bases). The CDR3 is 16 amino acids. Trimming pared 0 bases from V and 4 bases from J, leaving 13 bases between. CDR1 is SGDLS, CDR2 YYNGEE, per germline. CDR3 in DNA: TGTGCCAGCAGCGTAGGCGGGGCGCATGGTAATGAAAAACTGTTTTTT. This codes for CASSVGGAHGNEKLFF.

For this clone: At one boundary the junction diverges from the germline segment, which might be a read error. The CDR3 region is CASSSAGATTETQYF. The CDR3 bases are TGTGCTAGCAGCTCGGCGGGAGCAACTACGGAGACCCAGTACTTC. The chain employs TRBV7-7 and TRBJ2-5; 7 positions match TRBD2. The CDR3 contains 15 residues. Germline assignment: CDR1 SSHAT and CDR2 FNYEAQ (reference sequence).

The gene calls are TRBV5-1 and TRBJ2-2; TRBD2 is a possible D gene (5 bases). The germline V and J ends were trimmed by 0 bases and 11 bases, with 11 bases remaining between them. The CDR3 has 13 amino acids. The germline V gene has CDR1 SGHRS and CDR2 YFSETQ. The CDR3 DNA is TGCGCCAGCAGCTTGGCCGGGGTCCACGAGCTGTTTTTT. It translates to CASSLAGVHELFF.

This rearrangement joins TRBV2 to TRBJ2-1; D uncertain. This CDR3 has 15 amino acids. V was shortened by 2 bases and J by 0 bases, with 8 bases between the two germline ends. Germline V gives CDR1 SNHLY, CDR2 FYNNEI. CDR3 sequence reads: CASSERLSSYNEQFF. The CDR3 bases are TGTGCCAGCAGTGAACGGTTGAGCTCCTACAATGAGCAGTTCTTC.

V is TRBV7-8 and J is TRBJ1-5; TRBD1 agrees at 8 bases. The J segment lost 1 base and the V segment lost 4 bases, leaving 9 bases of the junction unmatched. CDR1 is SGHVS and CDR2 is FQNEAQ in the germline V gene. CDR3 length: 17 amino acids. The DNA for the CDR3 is TGTGCCAGCAGCTCAGTCCAGGGGGCGGAAAGCAATCAGCCCCAGCATTTT. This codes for CASSSVQGAESNQPQHF. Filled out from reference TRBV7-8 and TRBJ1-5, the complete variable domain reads GAGVSQSPRYKVAKRGQDVALRCDPISGHVSLFWYQQALGQGPEFLTYFQNEAQLDKSGLPSDRFFAERPEGSVSTLKIQRTQQEDSAVYLCASSSVQGAESNQPQHFGDGTRLSIL.

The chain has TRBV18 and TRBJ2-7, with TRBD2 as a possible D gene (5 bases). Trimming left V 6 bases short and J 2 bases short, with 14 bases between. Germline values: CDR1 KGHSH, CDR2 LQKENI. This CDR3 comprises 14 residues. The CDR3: CASSPGLETYEQYF. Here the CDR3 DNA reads TGTGCCAGCTCCCCCGGACTCGAGACCTACGAGCAGTACTTC.

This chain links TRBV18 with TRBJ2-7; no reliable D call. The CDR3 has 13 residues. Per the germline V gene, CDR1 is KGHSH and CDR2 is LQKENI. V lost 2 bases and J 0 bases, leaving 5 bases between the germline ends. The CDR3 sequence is CASSPSDSYEQYF. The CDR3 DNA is TGTGCCAGCTCACCATCAGACTCCTACGAGCAGTACTTC.

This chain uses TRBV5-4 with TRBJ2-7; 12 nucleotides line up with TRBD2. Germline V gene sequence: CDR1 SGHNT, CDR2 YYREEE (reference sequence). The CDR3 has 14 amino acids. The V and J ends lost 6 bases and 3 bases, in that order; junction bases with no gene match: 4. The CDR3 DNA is TGTGCCAGCACCCAGACTAGCGGGAGCTACGAGCAGTACTTC. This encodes CASTQTSGSYEQYF.

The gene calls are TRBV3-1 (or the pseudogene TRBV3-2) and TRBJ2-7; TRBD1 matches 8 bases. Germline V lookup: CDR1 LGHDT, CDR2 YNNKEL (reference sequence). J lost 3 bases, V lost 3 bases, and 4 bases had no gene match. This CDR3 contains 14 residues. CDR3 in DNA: TGTGCCAGCAGCCATGCAGGGGGCGGCTACGAGCAGTACTTC. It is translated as CASSHAGGGYEQYF.

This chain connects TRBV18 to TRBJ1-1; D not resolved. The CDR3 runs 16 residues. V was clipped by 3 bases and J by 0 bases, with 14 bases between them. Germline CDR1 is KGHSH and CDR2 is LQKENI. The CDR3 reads CASSPGRRQLNTEAFF. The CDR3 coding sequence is TGTGCCAGCTCACCTGGGCGGAGGCAACTGAACACTGAAGCTTTCTTT.

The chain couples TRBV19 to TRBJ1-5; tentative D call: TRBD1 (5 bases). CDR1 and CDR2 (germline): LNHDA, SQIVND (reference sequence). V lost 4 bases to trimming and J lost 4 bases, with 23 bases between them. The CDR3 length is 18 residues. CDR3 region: CASSRSLVASGGNQPQHF. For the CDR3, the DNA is TGTGCCAGTAGTAGGTCCCTCGTGGCTTCGGGGGGAAATCAGCCCCAGCATTTT.

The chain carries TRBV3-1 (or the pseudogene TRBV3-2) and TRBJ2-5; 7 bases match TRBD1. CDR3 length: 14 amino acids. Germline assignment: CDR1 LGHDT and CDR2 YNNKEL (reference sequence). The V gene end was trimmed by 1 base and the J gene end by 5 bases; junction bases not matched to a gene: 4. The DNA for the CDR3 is TGTGCCAGCAGCCAAGTAGAGGGGGCGGAGACCCAGTACTTC. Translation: CASSQVEGAETQYF.

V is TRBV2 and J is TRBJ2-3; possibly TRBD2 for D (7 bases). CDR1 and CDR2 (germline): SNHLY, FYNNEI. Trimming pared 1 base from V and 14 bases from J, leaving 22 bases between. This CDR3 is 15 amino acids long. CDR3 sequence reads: CASSEGGGSLPHRYF. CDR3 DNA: TGTGCCAGCAGTGAAGGGGGGGGCAGTCTCCCGCACAGGTATTTT.

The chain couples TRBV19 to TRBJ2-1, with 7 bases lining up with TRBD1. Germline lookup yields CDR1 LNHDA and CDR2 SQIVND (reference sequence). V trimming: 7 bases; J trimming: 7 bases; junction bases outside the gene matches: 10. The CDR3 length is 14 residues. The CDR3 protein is CASKPTGVGNEQFF. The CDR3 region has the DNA TGTGCCAGTAAACCTACAGGGGTTGGGAATGAGCAGTTCTTC.

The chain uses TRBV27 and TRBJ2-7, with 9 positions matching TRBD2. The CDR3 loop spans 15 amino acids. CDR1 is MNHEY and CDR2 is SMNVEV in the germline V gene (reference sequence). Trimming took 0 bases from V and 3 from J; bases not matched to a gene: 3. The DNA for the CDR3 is TGTGCCAGCAGTTTATCTAGCGGGAGCCTCTACGAGCAGTACTTC. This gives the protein CASSLSSGSLYEQYF.

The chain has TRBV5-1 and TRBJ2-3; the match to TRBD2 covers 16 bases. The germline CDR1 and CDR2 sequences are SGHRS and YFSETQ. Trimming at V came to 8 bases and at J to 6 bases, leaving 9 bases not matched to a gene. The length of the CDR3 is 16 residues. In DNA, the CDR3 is TGCGCCAGTGACCCGGGACTAGCGGGAGGGCCTGATACGCAGTATTTT. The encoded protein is CASDPGLAGGPDTQYF.

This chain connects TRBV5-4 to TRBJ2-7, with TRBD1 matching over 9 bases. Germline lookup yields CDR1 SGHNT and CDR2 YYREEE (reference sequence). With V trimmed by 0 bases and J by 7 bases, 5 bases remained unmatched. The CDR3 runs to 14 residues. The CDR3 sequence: CASSLGQGGGEQYF. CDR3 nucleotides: TGTGCCAGCAGCTTGGGACAGGGGGGTGGGGAGCAGTACTTC. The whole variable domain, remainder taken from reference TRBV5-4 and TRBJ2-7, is ETGVTQSPTHLIKTRGQQVTLRCSSQSGHNTVSWYQQALGQGPQFIFQYYREEENGRGNFPPRFSGLQFPNYSSELNVNALELDDSALYLCASSLGQGGGEQYFGPGTRLTVT.

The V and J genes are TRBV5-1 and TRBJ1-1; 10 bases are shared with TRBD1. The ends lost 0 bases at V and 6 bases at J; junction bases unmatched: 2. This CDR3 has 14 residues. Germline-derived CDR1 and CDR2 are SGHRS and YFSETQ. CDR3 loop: CASSLGQGAAEAFF. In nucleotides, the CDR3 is TGCGCCAGCAGCTTGGGACAGGGGGCGGCTGAAGCTTTCTTT. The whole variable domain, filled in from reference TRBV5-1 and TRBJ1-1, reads KAGVTQTPRYLIKTRGQQVTLSCSPISGHRSVSWYQQTPGQGLQFLFEYFSETQRNKGNFPGRFSGRQFSNSRSEMNVSTLELGDSALYLCASSLGQGAAEAFFGQGTRLTVV.

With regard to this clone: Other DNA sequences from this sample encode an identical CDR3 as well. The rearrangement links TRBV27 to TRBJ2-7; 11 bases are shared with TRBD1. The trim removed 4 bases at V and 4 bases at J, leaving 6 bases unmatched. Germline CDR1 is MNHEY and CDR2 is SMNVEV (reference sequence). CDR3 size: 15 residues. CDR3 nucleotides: TGTGCCAGCAGTTCGCGGACAGGGGGCGATTACGAGCAGTACTTC. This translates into CASSSRTGGDYEQYF.

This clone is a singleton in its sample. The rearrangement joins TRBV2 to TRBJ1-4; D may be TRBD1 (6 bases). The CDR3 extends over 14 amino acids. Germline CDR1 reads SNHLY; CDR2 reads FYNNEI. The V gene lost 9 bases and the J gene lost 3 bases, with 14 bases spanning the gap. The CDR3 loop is CASYTGFANEKLFF. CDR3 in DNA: TGTGCCAGTTATACAGGGTTTGCTAATGAAAAACTGTTTTTT.